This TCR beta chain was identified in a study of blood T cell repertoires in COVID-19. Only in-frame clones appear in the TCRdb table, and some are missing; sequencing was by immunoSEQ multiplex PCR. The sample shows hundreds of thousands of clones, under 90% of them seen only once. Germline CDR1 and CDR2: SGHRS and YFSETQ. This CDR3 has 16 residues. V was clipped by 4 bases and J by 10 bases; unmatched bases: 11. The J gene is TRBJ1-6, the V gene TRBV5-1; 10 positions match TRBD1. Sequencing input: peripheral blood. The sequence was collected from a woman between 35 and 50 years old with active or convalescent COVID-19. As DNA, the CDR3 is TGCGCCAGCAGCGCAGGACTGACAGGGGGCAACTCACCCCTCCACTTT. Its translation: CASSAGLTGGNSPLHF.